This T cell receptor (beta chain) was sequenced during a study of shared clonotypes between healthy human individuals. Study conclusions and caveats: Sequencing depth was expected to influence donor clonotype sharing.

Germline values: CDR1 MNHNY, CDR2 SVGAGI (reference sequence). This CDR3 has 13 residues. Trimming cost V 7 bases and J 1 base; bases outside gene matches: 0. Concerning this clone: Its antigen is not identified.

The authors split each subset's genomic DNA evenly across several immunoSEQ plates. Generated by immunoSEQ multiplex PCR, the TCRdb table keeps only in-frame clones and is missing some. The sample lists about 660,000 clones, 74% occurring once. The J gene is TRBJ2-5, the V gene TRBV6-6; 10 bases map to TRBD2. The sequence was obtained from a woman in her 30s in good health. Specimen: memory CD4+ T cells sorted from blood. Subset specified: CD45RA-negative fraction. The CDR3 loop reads CASTSGSQETQYF. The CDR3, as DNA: TGTGCCAGCACTAGCGGGAGCCAAGAGACCCAGTACTTC.